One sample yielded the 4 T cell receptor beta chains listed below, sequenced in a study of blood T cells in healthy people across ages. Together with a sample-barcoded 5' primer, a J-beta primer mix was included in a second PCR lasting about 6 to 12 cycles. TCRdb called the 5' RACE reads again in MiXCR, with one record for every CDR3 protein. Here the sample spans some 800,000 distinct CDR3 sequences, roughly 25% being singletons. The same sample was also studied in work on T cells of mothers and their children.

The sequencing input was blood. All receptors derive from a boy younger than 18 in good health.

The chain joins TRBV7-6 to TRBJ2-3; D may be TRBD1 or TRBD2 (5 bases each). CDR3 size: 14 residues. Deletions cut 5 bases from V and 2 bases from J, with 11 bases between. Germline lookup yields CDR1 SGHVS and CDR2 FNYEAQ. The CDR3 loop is CASSMRGPTDTQYF. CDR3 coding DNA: TGTGCCAGCAGCATGAGGGGTCCCACAGATACGCAGTATTTT.

CDR3 region: CASSPVSGGRNTEAFF. The DNA of the CDR3 is TGCGCCAGCAGCCCCGTGTCAGGGGGGAGGAACACTGAAGCTTTCTTT. This chain links TRBV5-1 with TRBJ1-1; TRBD1 matches 7 bases. The CDR3 is made up of 16 amino acids. With V trimmed by 4 bases and J by 1 base, 10 bases remained unmatched. The V gene's germline CDR1 is SGHRS and CDR2 YFSETQ. The full variable domain, in which reference TRBV5-1 and TRBJ1-1 provide the parts outside the CDR3, is KAGVTQTPRYLIKTRGQQVTLSCSPISGHRSVSWYQQTPGQGLQFLFEYFSETQRNKGNFPGRFSGRQFSNSRSEMNVSTLELGDSALYLCASSPVSGGRNTEAFFGQGTRLTVV.

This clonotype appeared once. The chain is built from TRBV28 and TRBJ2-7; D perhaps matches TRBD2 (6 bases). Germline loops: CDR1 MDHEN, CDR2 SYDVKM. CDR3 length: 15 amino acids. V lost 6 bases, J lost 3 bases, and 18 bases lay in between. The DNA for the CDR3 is TGTGCCAGCAGATACGGAGGGACCGACTTCTACGAGCAGTACTTC. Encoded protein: CASRYGGTDFYEQYF.

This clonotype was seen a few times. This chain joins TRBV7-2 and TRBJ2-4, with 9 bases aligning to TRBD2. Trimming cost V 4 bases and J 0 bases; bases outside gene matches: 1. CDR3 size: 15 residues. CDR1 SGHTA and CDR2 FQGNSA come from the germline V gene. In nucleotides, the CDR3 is TGTGCCAGCAGCTCACTAGCGGGAGCCAAAAACATTCAGTACTTC. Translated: CASSSLAGAKNIQYF.